The 19 T cell receptor beta chains in this list originate from one sample, sequenced in a study of cytomegalovirus exposure and HLA in healthy donors. Vbeta (60) and Jbeta (13) primers were used in the PCR. TCRdb's copy holds only in-frame clones and misses some; the assay was immunoSEQ multiplex PCR. Among about 180,000 clones listed, roughly 85% were seen once. The specimen sequenced was PBMCs. The receptor source for this set is a middle-aged man in good health and CMV-seropositive.

The genes are TRBV10-1 and TRBJ1-1; the D gene is possibly TRBD1 (6 bases). V lost 2 bases and J 6 bases, leaving 7 bases between the germline ends. The CDR3 loop spans 12 amino acids. The germline V gene encodes CDR1 WNHNN and CDR2 SYGVQD (reference sequence). The DNA of the CDR3 is TGCGCCAGCAGTGAGACAGGGTCTGAAGCTTTCTTT. Its translation: CASSETGSEAFF.

The chain is built from TRBV28 and TRBJ2-7, with a tentative D call TRBD2 (5 bases). This CDR3 spans 13 amino acids. Germline V gene lookup returns CDR1 MDHEN and CDR2 SYDVKM. V dropped 2 bases and J dropped 4 bases, with 9 bases sitting between them. The CDR3 protein is CASSLGGVYEQYF. The CDR3 DNA reads as TGTGCCAGCAGTTTAGGAGGAGTGTACGAGCAGTACTTC.

The chain uses TRBV5-4 and TRBJ2-7; no definite D call. The V end lost 1 base, the J end lost 5 bases, and 10 bases lay between the germline ends. The germline gives CDR1 SGHNT, CDR2 YYREEE (reference sequence). The CDR3 contains 13 residues. For the CDR3, the DNA is TGTGCCAGCAGCTTGTTAGATGTGGACGAGCAGTACTTC. This encodes CASSLLDVDEQYF.

This clone was picked up a small number of times. The CDR3: CASSLDGWQTSGNTIYF. CDR3 nucleotide sequence: TGTGCCAGCAGCTTAGACGGGTGGCAAACCTCTGGAAACACCATATATTTT. V gene TRBV7-2 combines with J gene TRBJ1-3, with D hard to call. In germline, CDR1 is SGHTA, CDR2 FQGNSA. The CDR3 loop spans 17 amino acids. Trimming took 1 base from V and 0 from J, leaving 13 bases between them.

The table lists this clone with a few counts. The chain recombines TRBV29-1 with TRBJ2-1, with 7 bases that match TRBD1. This CDR3 is 12 amino acids long. After removal of 6 bases from V and 6 bases from J, the junction contained 5 bases not matched to a gene. Germline values: CDR1 SQVTM, CDR2 ANQGSEA. This CDR3 reads CSVGQNSNEQFF. CDR3 nucleotide sequence: TGCAGCGTGGGACAGAATAGCAATGAGCAGTTCTTC.

The V and J genes are TRBV4-2 and TRBJ2-7, with TRBD2 matching 8 bases. The CDR3 totals 16 residues. The V gene's germline CDR1 is LGHNA and CDR2 YNFKEQ. J gave up 1 base and V 4 bases, and 9 bases lay outside the gene matches. The CDR3 here is CASSRALAVWSYEQYF. CDR3 DNA sequence: TGTGCCAGCAGCCGCGCACTAGCGGTGTGGTCCTACGAGCAGTACTTC.

The J gene is TRBJ2-3, the V gene TRBV9; D is possibly TRBD1 (6 bases). Germline lookup yields CDR1 SGDLS and CDR2 YYNGEE. This CDR3 has 15 amino acids. The V end lost 3 bases, the J end lost 2 bases, and 13 bases lay between the germline ends. CDR3 amino acids: CASSDSGTSTDTQYF. CDR3 sequence (DNA): TGTGCCAGCAGCGACTCCGGGACATCCACAGATACGCAGTATTTT.

This rearrangement joins TRBV14 to TRBJ2-5, with D hard to call. This CDR3 comprises 13 residues. Per germline, CDR1 SGHDN and CDR2 FVKESK. Trimming stripped 2 bases from V and 2 bases from J, with 6 bases between. CDR3 bases: TGTGCCAGCAGCCAATTTAATCAAGAGACCCAGTACTTC. Residues: CASSQFNQETQYF.

This clone was detected a few times. The chain combines TRBV19 with TRBJ2-1, with 8 bases matching TRBD1. Germline values: CDR1 LNHDA, CDR2 SQIVND (reference sequence). The CDR3 runs 16 residues. V gave up 1 base and J gave up 4 bases; unmatched junction bases: 6. This CDR3 reads CASSIVAGQGYNEQFF. CDR3 nucleotides: TGTGCCAGTAGTATAGTAGCCGGACAGGGATACAATGAGCAGTTCTTC. The variable domain in full, completed from reference TRBV19 and TRBJ2-1, reads DGGITQSPKYLFRKEGQNVTLSCEQNLNHDAMYWYRQDPGQGLRLIYYSQIVNDFQKGDIAEGYSVSREKKESFPLTVTSAQKNPTAFYLCASSIVAGQGYNEQFFGPGTRLTVL.

V usage is TRBV2 and J usage is TRBJ1-5, with TRBD1 matching over 8 bases. The ends lost 7 bases at V and 1 base at J; junction bases unmatched: 6. Germline CDR1 SNHLY, CDR2 FYNNEI. The CDR3 contains 15 residues. The CDR3 DNA sequence: TGTGCCAGCACTGGACAGGGTATGAGCAATCAGCCCCAGCATTTT. Its protein product is CASTGQGMSNQPQHF.

The chain employs TRBV2 and TRBJ2-3, with D hard to call. The CDR3 contains 13 residues. Between the trimmed V and J ends, which lost 5 bases and 3 bases, there was a span of 9 bases. In germline, CDR1 is SNHLY, CDR2 FYNNEI. CDR3 DNA: TGTGCCAGCAGTCTGTCTAAGACAGATACGCAGTATTTT. This encodes CASSLSKTDTQYF. Supplemented by reference TRBV2 and TRBJ2-3, the full variable domain reads EPEVTQTPSHQVTQMGQEVILRCVPISNHLYFYWYRQILGQKVEFLVSFYNNEISEKSEIFDDQFSVERPDGSNFTLKIRSTKLEDSAMYFCASSLSKTDTQYFGPGTRLTVL.

CDR3 in DNA: TGCGCCAGCACCCACGGGGGGACGGGAAACACCATATATTTT. This translates into CASTHGGTGNTIYF. V and J are TRBV23-1 and TRBJ1-3, with D possibly matching TRBD1 (5 bases). TRBV23-1 is marked as an open reading frame, function uncertain. V was pared by 7 bases and J by 4 bases, with 14 bases between. This CDR3 is 14 amino acids long.

The chain couples TRBV13 to TRBJ2-2; TRBD2 agrees at 10 bases. The V gene's germline CDR1 is PRHDT and CDR2 FYEKMQ (reference sequence). The CDR3 sequence is 15 residues long. V was clipped by 5 bases and J by 5 bases; unmatched bases: 5. The CDR3 region is CASSPLAGVTGELFF. The CDR3, as DNA: TGTGCCAGCAGCCCGCTAGCGGGAGTTACCGGGGAGCTGTTTTTT.

The J gene is TRBJ1-2, the V gene TRBV5-1, with TRBD1 as a possible D gene (6 bases). Trimming shortened V by 4 bases and J by 8 bases, and 21 bases separated the two germline ends. This CDR3 has 15 amino acids. Germline CDR1 reads SGHRS; CDR2 reads YFSETQ. The chain's CDR3 is CASSPQNAQGRGYTF. The DNA of the CDR3 is TGCGCCAGCAGCCCACAAAACGCACAGGGTCGGGGCTACACCTTC.

The V call is TRBV10-3, the J call TRBJ1-5, with D perhaps matching TRBD1 (6 bases). CDR1 and CDR2 from the germline V gene are ENHRY and SYGVKD. This CDR3 is 13 amino acids long. V was clipped by 6 bases and J by 8 bases, with 14 bases between them. DNA for the CDR3: TGTGCCATCAGAGGGACACCTAATGAGCCCCAGCATTTT. It yields the protein CAIRGTPNEPQHF.

V usage is TRBV5-1 and J usage is TRBJ1-1, with a weak D call TRBD1 (5 bases). The V gene's germline CDR1 is SGHRS and CDR2 YFSETQ. The CDR3 is 16 residues long. Trimming stripped 4 bases from V and 0 bases from J, with 16 bases between. The CDR3 reads CASSLMPDIMNTEAFF. The CDR3 region has the DNA TGCGCCAGCAGCCTAATGCCGGACATCATGAACACTGAAGCTTTCTTT. Combining the CDR3 with reference TRBV5-1 and TRBJ1-1 gives the whole variable domain KAGVTQTPRYLIKTRGQQVTLSCSPISGHRSVSWYQQTPGQGLQFLFEYFSETQRNKGNFPGRFSGRQFSNSRSEMNVSTLELGDSALYLCASSLMPDIMNTEAFFGQGTRLTVV.

V gene TRBV5-1 combines with J gene TRBJ2-5, with TRBD2 as a possible D gene (5 bases). The DNA end is more similar to TRBJ2-7, so the J call may be wrong. In germline, CDR1 is SGHRS, CDR2 YFSETQ. The CDR3 length is 13 residues. The CDR3 DNA sequence: TGCGCCAGCAGCCGGGATGGTAGCGACGAGCAGTACTTC. Protein product: CASSRDGSDEQYF.

The J gene is TRBJ1-1, the V gene TRBV5-4; no reliable D call. V dropped 1 base and J dropped 5 bases, with 12 bases sitting between them. This CDR3 spans 14 amino acids. Per germline, CDR1 SGHNT and CDR2 YYREEE (reference sequence). CDR3 loop: CASSLLAEGTEAFF. The CDR3 region has the DNA TGTGCCAGCAGCTTGCTTGCCGAGGGAACTGAAGCTTTCTTT.

This clone has only a few counts. The genes are TRBV5-6 and TRBJ1-1; D gene unclear. The CDR3 contains 15 residues. Deletions cut 4 bases from V and 1 base from J, with 14 bases between. Germline loops: CDR1 SGHDT, CDR2 YYEEEE. In DNA, the CDR3 is TGTGCCAGCAGCCCGGTCCCGACTCCGAACACTGAAGCTTTCTTT. The encoded protein is CASSPVPTPNTEAFF. Filled out from reference TRBV5-6 and TRBJ1-1, the complete variable domain reads DAGVTQSPTHLIKTRGQQVTLRCSPKSGHDTVSWYQQALGQGPQFIFQYYEEEERQRGNFPDRFSGHQFPNYSSELNVNALLLGDSALYLCASSPVPTPNTEAFFGQGTRLTVV.